A selection of T cell receptor beta chains follows, all from one sample in a study of spatial heterogeneity in lung cancer. TCRdb independently ran MiXCR on the 5' RACE reads; one entry per CDR3 protein. The sample shows about 4,000 distinct CDR3 sequences, 8.8% of them seen only once. The sequencing used normal lung tissue next to the tumor, collected at surgery. These receptors all come from a female donor with early-stage non-small cell lung cancer. CDR3s include the opening cysteine and the closing phenylalanine or tryptophan. The D gene is left open where the match is weak. Clone size is not always given. Where it is, it says once, few, many or a class for expanded clones.

>NA|NA|TRBJ2-3|TRBV27
CASSPPLGYTQYF
TGTGCCAGCAGCCCTCCCCTTGGGTATACGCAGTATTTT
>NA|medium-sized|TRBJ2-1|TRBV7-6
CASSPRGGPTEAEQFF
TGTGCCAGCAGCCCCAGGGGAGGGCCAACGGAGGCTGAGCAGTTCTTC
>TRBD1|NA|TRBJ1-3|TRBV5-6
CASWTGAGNTIYF
TGTGCCAGTTGGACAGGGGCTGGAAACACCATATATTTT
>NA|few|TRBJ2-7|TRBV7-8
CASSLDHWATDEQYF
TGTGCCAGCAGCTTAGACCACTGGGCAACTGACGAGCAGTACTTC
>NA|many|TRBJ2-3|TRBV6-6
CASSYVQGEGTDTQYF
TGTGCCAGCAGTTACGTACAGGGCGAAGGCACAGATACGCAGTATTTT
>NA|few|TRBJ1-2|TRBV9
CASSAMDSRSNYGYTF
TGTGCCAGCAGCGCCATGGACAGCAGATCTAACTATGGCTACACCTTC
>NA|many|TRBJ2-3|TRBV2
CATPGADSYTDTQYF
TGTGCCACCCCCGGGGCGGACAGCTACACAGATACGCAGTATTTT
>NA|NA|TRBJ2-7|TRBV6-2/TRBV6-3
CASSYSTPQGLHEQYF
TGTGCCAGCAGTTACTCAACCCCCCAGGGATTACACGAGCAGTACTTC
>NA|many|TRBJ2-1|TRBV11-2
CASSLERSLNEQFF
TGTGCCAGCAGCTTAGAACGCAGCCTTAATGAGCAGTTCTTC
>NA|medium-sized|TRBJ1-5|TRBV6-6
CASEERKGGNQPQHF
TGTGCCTCAGAGGAGAGGAAAGGGGGCAATCAGCCCCAGCATTTT
>TRBD2|medium-sized|TRBJ2-5|TRBV11-2
CASSPRNVAGSRQETQYF
TGTGCCAGCAGCCCCCGAAACGTAGCGGGGAGTCGCCAAGAGACCCAGTACTTC
>NA|medium-sized|TRBJ1-4|TRBV29-1
CSVEVSGQNGLFF
TGCAGCGTTGAAGTTTCGGGCCAGAACGGACTGTTTTTT
>NA|medium-sized|TRBJ2-5|TRBV5-4
CASSLWESKTQYF
TGTGCCAGCAGCTTGTGGGAGTCGAAGACCCAGTACTTC
>NA|large|TRBJ2-7|TRBV2
CASSEDSSYEQYF
TGTGCCAGCAGTGAAGACTCGAGTTACGAGCAGTACTTC
>TRBD2|many|TRBJ2-2|TRBV12-3/TRBV12-4
CASSDGLAGGNGELFF
TGTGCCAGCAGTGACGGACTAGCGGGAGGGAACGGGGAGCTGTTTTTT